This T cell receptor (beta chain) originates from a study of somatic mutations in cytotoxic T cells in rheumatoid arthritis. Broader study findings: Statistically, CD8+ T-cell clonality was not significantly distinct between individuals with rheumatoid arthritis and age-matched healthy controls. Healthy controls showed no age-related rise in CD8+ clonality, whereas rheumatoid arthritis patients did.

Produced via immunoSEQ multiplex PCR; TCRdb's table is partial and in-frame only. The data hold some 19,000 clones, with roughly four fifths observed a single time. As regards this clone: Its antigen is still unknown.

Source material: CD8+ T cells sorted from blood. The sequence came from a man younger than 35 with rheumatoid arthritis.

This chain's CDR3 is CASRPGLQNSPLHF. CDR3 nucleotides: TGTGCCAGCCGACCCGGGCTTCAGAATTCACCCCTCCACTTT. The genes are TRBV27 and TRBJ1-6; no firm D call. The CDR3 is 14 residues long. The germline CDR1 and CDR2 sequences are MNHEY and SMNVEV (reference sequence). Trimming left V 8 bases short and J 7 bases short, with 15 bases between.